The rows below give T cell receptor beta chains drawn from one sample of a study of T cells in Graves' hyperthyroidism and ophthalmopathy. TCRdb reprocessed the multiplex PCR reads with MiXCR, giving one entry per CDR3 protein. The data contain under 800,000 distinct CDR3 sequences, 12% to 15% of them singletons. Material for sequencing was blood. The receptors here all came from a woman between 18 and 29 years old with Graves' hyperthyroidism. Each CDR3 is given with its conserved first and last residue. A D gene is named only where the DNA matches it firmly. Size values are once, few and many counts, or a class for expanded clones, and some rows have none.

d_gene: NA; abundance: NA; j_gene: TRBJ2-7; v_gene: TRBV6-5; CDR3aa: CASSYQDYNEQYF; CDR3nt: TGTGCCAGCAGTTACCAGGACTACAACGAGCAGTACTTC
d_gene: NA; abundance: few; j_gene: TRBJ2-5; v_gene: TRBV18; CDR3aa: CASGTGTDTQYF; CDR3nt: TGTGCCAGCGGAACCGGGACGGATACCCAGTACTTC
d_gene: NA; abundance: many; j_gene: TRBJ2-5; v_gene: TRBV27; CDR3aa: CASSLRGGVSFGRETQYF; CDR3nt: TGTGCCAGCAGTTTGAGGGGGGGGGTGAGTTTCGGGAGAGAGACCCAGTACTTC
d_gene: NA; abundance: many; j_gene: TRBJ2-1; v_gene: TRBV7-9; CDR3aa: CASSLIQGGQFF; CDR3nt: TGTGCCAGCAGCTTAATCCAGGGCGGGCAGTTCTTC
d_gene: TRBD2; abundance: few; j_gene: TRBJ2-4; v_gene: TRBV6-2/TRBV6-3; CDR3aa: CASSHEFWASGRRSAKNIQYF; CDR3nt: TGTGCCAGCAGTCACGAATTTTGGGCTAGCGGGAGAAGGTCTGCCAAAAACATTCAGTACTTC
d_gene: NA; abundance: many; j_gene: TRBJ1-1; v_gene: TRBV2; CDR3aa: CASSDDLNTEAFF; CDR3nt: TGTGCCAGCAGTGACGACCTGAACACTGAAGCTTTCTTT
d_gene: NA; abundance: many; j_gene: TRBJ2-7; v_gene: TRBV28; CDR3aa: CASSLPGVGTVQYF; CDR3nt: TGTGCCAGCAGCCTTCCGGGGGTCGGAACGGTGCAGTACTTC
d_gene: NA; abundance: many; j_gene: TRBJ2-2; v_gene: TRBV12-3/TRBV12-4; CDR3aa: CASSPRYTGELFF; CDR3nt: TGTGCCAGCAGTCCTAGGTACACCGGGGAGCTGTTTTTT
d_gene: NA; abundance: NA; j_gene: TRBJ2-2; v_gene: TRBV5-1; CDR3aa: CASSLGISGNTGELFF; CDR3nt: TGCGCCAGCAGCTTGGGTATTAGCGGTAACACCGGGGAGCTGTTTTTT
d_gene: NA; abundance: few; j_gene: TRBJ1-2; v_gene: TRBV24-1; CDR3aa: CATSDSRPGLYGYTF; CDR3nt: TGTGCCACCAGTGATTCCCGGCCCGGGCTTTATGGCTACACCTTC
d_gene: TRBD2; abundance: NA; j_gene: TRBJ2-3; v_gene: TRBV5-4; CDR3aa: CASSLVTGASGRALVDTQYF; CDR3nt: TGTGCCAGCAGCTTGGTAACCGGGGCTAGCGGGAGGGCCCTCGTAGATACGCAGTATTTT
d_gene: NA; abundance: many; j_gene: TRBJ2-1; v_gene: TRBV20-1; CDR3aa: CNANGLHSSSYNEQFF; CDR3nt: TGCAATGCTAACGGACTACACTCAAGCTCCTACAATGAGCAGTTCTTC
d_gene: NA; abundance: NA; j_gene: TRBJ2-7; v_gene: TRBV28; CDR3aa: CASSFQGPSYEQYF; CDR3nt: TGTGCCAGCAGTTTTCAGGGGCCGTCTTACGAGCAGTACTTC
d_gene: NA; abundance: few; j_gene: TRBJ2-1; v_gene: TRBV14; CDR3aa: CASSPALGSRLDEQFF; CDR3nt: TGTGCCAGCAGCCCGGCCCTCGGTTCGCGGTTAGATGAGCAGTTCTTC
d_gene: NA; abundance: many; j_gene: TRBJ2-7; v_gene: TRBV11-2; CDR3aa: CASSFFGQYKGEQYF; CDR3nt: TGTGCCAGCAGTTTCTTCGGGCAGTACAAAGGCGAGCAGTACTTC
d_gene: TRBD1; abundance: many; j_gene: TRBJ1-5; v_gene: TRBV6-2/TRBV6-3; CDR3aa: CASQTGVRGSNQPQHF; CDR3nt: TGTGCCAGTCAAACAGGGGTCCGAGGAAGCAATCAGCCCCAGCATTTT
d_gene: TRBD2; abundance: many; j_gene: TRBJ2-5; v_gene: TRBV7-8; CDR3aa: CASSWEGTSGRVETQYF; CDR3nt: TGTGCCAGCAGCTGGGAGGGGACTAGCGGGAGGGTAGAGACCCAGTACTTC
d_gene: NA; abundance: NA; j_gene: TRBJ2-7; v_gene: TRBV27; CDR3aa: CASSLAGGGSHEQYF; CDR3nt: TGTGCCAGCAGCTTGGCAGGGGGAGGGTCCCACGAGCAGTACTTC
d_gene: TRBD1; abundance: NA; j_gene: TRBJ2-2; v_gene: TRBV5-1; CDR3aa: CASAQGQGYTGELFF; CDR3nt: TGCGCCAGCGCCCAAGGACAGGGGTATACCGGGGAGCTGTTTTTT
d_gene: NA; abundance: NA; j_gene: TRBJ1-4; v_gene: TRBV10-3; CDR3aa: CAISSRGNEKLFF; CDR3nt: TGTGCCATCTCGTCGAGGGGGAATGAAAAACTGTTTTTT
d_gene: NA; abundance: few; j_gene: TRBJ2-3; v_gene: TRBV29-1; CDR3aa: CSVAGGFGTDTQYF; CDR3nt: TGCAGCGTTGCTGGGGGTTTCGGAACAGATACGCAGTATTTT
d_gene: TRBD2; abundance: many; j_gene: TRBJ2-1; v_gene: TRBV7-9; CDR3aa: CASSLGSGRADSYDEQFF; CDR3nt: TGTGCCAGCAGCTTAGGTAGCGGGAGGGCAGATTCGTATGATGAGCAGTTCTTC
d_gene: NA; abundance: NA; j_gene: TRBJ1-5; v_gene: TRBV19; CDR3aa: CASSITRGSYSNQPQHF; CDR3nt: TGTGCCAGTAGTATTACCAGGGGCTCCTATAGCAATCAGCCCCAGCATTTT
d_gene: NA; abundance: NA; j_gene: TRBJ2-1; v_gene: TRBV25-1; CDR3aa: CASSGYVGGAGSYNEQFF; CDR3nt: TGTGCCAGCAGTGGTTACGTTGGAGGGGCAGGGTCCTACAATGAGCAGTTCTTC
d_gene: NA; abundance: many; j_gene: TRBJ1-4; v_gene: TRBV2; CDR3aa: CASSDPRAGEKLFF; CDR3nt: TGTGCCAGCAGCGACCCCAGGGCCGGGGAAAAACTGTTTTTT
d_gene: TRBD1; abundance: few; j_gene: TRBJ1-3; v_gene: TRBV7-2; CDR3aa: CASSRWTGSSGNTIYF; CDR3nt: TGTGCCAGCAGCAGATGGACAGGGAGTTCTGGAAACACCATATATTTT
d_gene: NA; abundance: many; j_gene: TRBJ1-2; v_gene: TRBV30; CDR3aa: CAWSVRYRADGYTF; CDR3nt: TGTGCCTGGAGTGTAAGGTACAGGGCTGATGGCTACACCTTC
d_gene: NA; abundance: many; j_gene: TRBJ2-1; v_gene: TRBV4-1; CDR3aa: CASSQDSATLLYNEQFF; CDR3nt: TGCGCCAGCAGCCAAGATAGCGCGACCCTTCTCTACAATGAGCAGTTCTTC
d_gene: NA; abundance: many; j_gene: TRBJ2-7; v_gene: TRBV14; CDR3aa: CASSQGGPLSYEQYF; CDR3nt: TGTGCCAGCAGCCAAGGGGGCCCGCTATCATACGAGCAGTACTTC
d_gene: NA; abundance: few; j_gene: TRBJ1-4; v_gene: TRBV4-2; CDR3aa: CASSQDSVSATNEKLFF; CDR3nt: TGTGCCAGCAGCCAAGATTCGGTTTCGGCAACTAATGAAAAACTGTTTTTT
d_gene: TRBD1; abundance: many; j_gene: TRBJ1-1; v_gene: TRBV30; CDR3aa: CAWSRGRGTEAFF; CDR3nt: TGTGCCTGGAGCAGGGGGAGGGGCACTGAAGCTTTCTTT
d_gene: NA; abundance: NA; j_gene: TRBJ1-3; v_gene: TRBV7-9; CDR3aa: CASGPGSGNTIYF; CDR3nt: TGTGCCAGCGGCCCGGGATCTGGAAACACCATATATTTT
d_gene: TRBD1; abundance: many; j_gene: TRBJ1-1; v_gene: TRBV20-1; CDR3aa: CSARGAPGGTEAFF; CDR3nt: TGCAGTGCTAGGGGAGCGCCAGGGGGGACTGAAGCTTTCTTT
d_gene: TRBD1; abundance: many; j_gene: TRBJ2-5; v_gene: TRBV7-2; CDR3aa: CASSYRTGLRQETQYF; CDR3nt: TGTGCCAGCAGCTACCGGACAGGGCTTCGCCAAGAGACCCAGTACTTC
d_gene: TRBD2; abundance: NA; j_gene: TRBJ2-7; v_gene: TRBV6-2/TRBV6-3; CDR3aa: CASRYTAPGGVSEQYF; CDR3nt: TGTGCCAGCAGATATACAGCCCCGGGGGGAGTGAGCGAGCAGTACTTC
d_gene: NA; abundance: NA; j_gene: TRBJ1-3; v_gene: TRBV10-3; CDR3aa: CAISEAVGWNTIYF; CDR3nt: TGTGCCATCAGTGAGGCAGTGGGCTGGAACACCATATATTTT
d_gene: NA; abundance: NA; j_gene: TRBJ2-2; v_gene: TRBV3-1; CDR3aa: CASSQDFPRDLVSTELFF; CDR3nt: TGTGCCAGCAGCCAAGACTTTCCCCGGGACTTAGTTTCTACGGAGCTGTTTTTT
d_gene: TRBD1; abundance: many; j_gene: TRBJ2-7; v_gene: TRBV5-6; CDR3aa: CASSAEVGQEYEQYF; CDR3nt: TGTGCCAGCAGCGCCGAGGTCGGACAGGAGTACGAGCAGTACTTC
d_gene: TRBD2; abundance: few; j_gene: TRBJ2-2; v_gene: TRBV29-1; CDR3aa: CSAQRLAGLTGELFF; CDR3nt: TGCAGCGCGCAGAGACTAGCGGGACTGACCGGGGAGCTGTTTTTT
d_gene: NA; abundance: many; j_gene: TRBJ2-1; v_gene: TRBV7-9; CDR3aa: CASSPAGRENNEQFF; CDR3nt: TGTGCCAGCAGCCCTGCCGGGCGAGAGAACAATGAGCAGTTCTTC
d_gene: NA; abundance: many; j_gene: TRBJ2-7; v_gene: TRBV20-1; CDR3aa: CSAQVEGQGYEQYF; CDR3nt: TGCAGTGCCCAGGTGGAGGGCCAAGGCTACGAGCAGTACTTC
d_gene: NA; abundance: many; j_gene: TRBJ1-6; v_gene: TRBV20-1; CDR3aa: CSANRGGNNSPLHF; CDR3nt: TGCAGTGCTAATCGAGGGGGGAATAATTCACCCCTCCACTTT
d_gene: NA; abundance: many; j_gene: TRBJ2-5; v_gene: TRBV30; CDR3aa: CAWSVSVQETQYF; CDR3nt: TGTGCCTGGAGTGTATCGGTCCAAGAGACCCAGTACTTC
d_gene: NA; abundance: many; j_gene: TRBJ1-2; v_gene: TRBV27; CDR3aa: CASSFSGTYYYGYTF; CDR3nt: TGTGCCAGCAGTTTTTCTGGGACCTATTACTATGGCTACACCTTC
d_gene: NA; abundance: NA; j_gene: TRBJ2-2; v_gene: TRBV6-1; CDR3aa: CASFLVTGELFF; CDR3nt: TGTGCCAGCTTTTTGGTAACCGGGGAGCTGTTTTTT
d_gene: NA; abundance: once; j_gene: TRBJ2-1; v_gene: TRBV24-1; CDR3aa: CAITDGTIGEQFF; CDR3nt: TGTGCCATCACTGATGGCACTATCGGTGAGCAGTTCTTC
d_gene: TRBD2; abundance: NA; j_gene: TRBJ2-5; v_gene: TRBV29-1; CDR3aa: CSVEGPLAGGDQETQYF; CDR3nt: TGCAGCGTTGAAGGCCCACTAGCGGGAGGGGACCAAGAGACCCAGTACTTC
d_gene: TRBD1; abundance: few; j_gene: TRBJ2-7; v_gene: TRBV7-8; CDR3aa: CASSQTYRGIGYEQYF; CDR3nt: TGTGCTAGCAGCCAAACTTACAGGGGCATAGGCTACGAGCAGTACTTC
d_gene: NA; abundance: many; j_gene: TRBJ1-1; v_gene: TRBV13; CDR3aa: CASSLLGWRVPNTEAFF; CDR3nt: TGTGCCAGCAGCTTATTAGGTTGGAGGGTCCCGAACACTGAAGCTTTCTTT
d_gene: NA; abundance: few; j_gene: TRBJ2-5; v_gene: TRBV7-2; CDR3aa: CASSLAGQVQETQYF; CDR3nt: TGTGCCAGCAGCTTAGCGGGTCAGGTCCAAGAGACCCAGTACTTC
d_gene: NA; abundance: many; j_gene: TRBJ1-1; v_gene: TRBV13; CDR3aa: CASSLASALNTEAFF; CDR3nt: TGTGCCAGCAGCTTAGCGTCAGCCCTGAACACTGAAGCTTTCTTT
d_gene: NA; abundance: many; j_gene: TRBJ2-3; v_gene: TRBV15; CDR3aa: CATSSNEWGRLGTDTQYF; CDR3nt: TGTGCCACCAGCAGTAACGAGTGGGGCCGACTGGGCACAGATACGCAGTATTTT
d_gene: TRBD1; abundance: few; j_gene: TRBJ2-7; v_gene: TRBV18; CDR3aa: CASSLRTGVNYEQYF; CDR3nt: TGTGCCAGCTCACTTAGGACAGGGGTTAACTACGAGCAGTACTTC
d_gene: TRBD1; abundance: NA; j_gene: TRBJ1-5; v_gene: TRBV27; CDR3aa: CASSSQGRDQPQHF; CDR3nt: TGTGCCAGCAGTTCACAGGGGAGGGATCAGCCCCAGCATTTT
d_gene: TRBD1; abundance: few; j_gene: TRBJ1-4; v_gene: TRBV28; CDR3aa: CASVQGAPREKLFF; CDR3nt: TGTGCCAGCGTACAGGGGGCGCCTAGAGAAAAACTGTTTTTT
d_gene: TRBD1; abundance: many; j_gene: TRBJ1-5; v_gene: TRBV28; CDR3aa: CASSLHRGSNQPQHF; CDR3nt: TGTGCCAGCAGTTTACACAGGGGGAGCAATCAGCCCCAGCATTTT
d_gene: TRBD1; abundance: many; j_gene: TRBJ2-7; v_gene: TRBV28; CDR3aa: CASRNPGQGYYEQYF; CDR3nt: TGTGCCAGCAGAAACCCGGGACAGGGGTACTACGAGCAGTACTTC
d_gene: NA; abundance: NA; j_gene: TRBJ2-7; v_gene: TRBV19; CDR3aa: CASSPSNRGYYEQYF; CDR3nt: TGTGCCAGTTCTCCGTCTAATAGAGGCTACTACGAGCAGTACTTC
d_gene: TRBD2; abundance: many; j_gene: TRBJ2-1; v_gene: TRBV20-1; CDR3aa: CSASEAGGTHNEQFF; CDR3nt: TGCAGTGCTAGTGAGGCGGGAGGTACCCACAATGAGCAGTTCTTC
d_gene: TRBD1; abundance: many; j_gene: TRBJ2-7; v_gene: TRBV2; CDR3aa: CASPTGTGVDEQYF; CDR3nt: TGTGCCAGCCCAACCGGGACAGGGGTTGACGAGCAGTACTTC